These 18 T cell receptor beta chains were all obtained from the same sample, sequenced in a study of blood T cell repertoires in COVID-19. Generated by immunoSEQ multiplex PCR, the TCRdb table keeps only in-frame clones and is missing some. The sample contains approximately 290,000 clones, about 89% of which appear only once. The sequenced material came from peripheral blood. The receptors here all came from a man aged 25-40 years with acute or convalescent COVID-19.

J is TRBJ2-7 and V is TRBV7-6; 8 bases line up with TRBD1. Germline values: CDR1 SGHVS, CDR2 FNYEAQ. This CDR3 is 16 amino acids long. J lost 5 bases, V lost 5 bases, and 14 bases had no gene match. Here the CDR3 reads CASSPVLGQGSDEQYF. As DNA, the CDR3 is TGTGCCAGCAGCCCGGTTCTAGGACAGGGATCTGACGAGCAGTACTTC. Looking up the rest from reference TRBV7-6 and TRBJ2-7 gives the full variable domain: GAGVSQSPRYKVTKRGQDVALRCDPISGHVSLYWYRQALGQGPEFLTYFNYEAQQDKSGLPNDRFSAERPEGSISTLTIQRTEQRDSAMYRCASSPVLGQGSDEQYFGPGTRLTVT.

V and J are TRBV5-6 and TRBJ1-5, with D possibly being TRBD1 (5 bases). The CDR3 spans 14 residues. Germline V gene lookup returns CDR1 SGHDT and CDR2 YYEEEE. Between the trimmed V and J ends, which lost 5 bases and 0 bases, there was a span of 9 bases. The CDR3 DNA reads TGTGCCAGCAGGCGACAGTATAGCAATCAGCCCCAGCATTTT. Its translation: CASRRQYSNQPQHF.

CDR3 residues: CASWDSLLKGQYF. The CDR3 DNA reads TGCGCCAGCTGGGACTCTCTTCTTAAGGGCCAGTACTTC. The chain carries TRBV5-1 and TRBJ2-7; D is possibly TRBD2 (6 bases). The ends were cut back, 7 bases at V and 10 bases at J, with 21 bases in the middle. CDR1 is SGHRS and CDR2 is YFSETQ in the germline V gene. The CDR3 is made up of 13 amino acids.

CDR3 in DNA: TGTGCCAGCAGTGATCCGGTGGGCCCGTACGAGCAGTACTTC. It translates to CASSDPVGPYEQYF. This chain links TRBV6-1 with TRBJ2-7; D gene ambiguous. Germline V gene lookup returns CDR1 MNHNS and CDR2 SASEGT. The CDR3 length is 14 residues. V shed 3 bases and J shed 4 bases, with 13 bases lying between them.

V and J are TRBV6-5 and TRBJ2-3; the D gene is possibly TRBD1 (6 bases). The CDR3 is 12 residues long. Trimming shortened V by 11 bases and J by 1 base, and 10 bases separated the two germline ends. The V gene's germline CDR1 is MNHEY and CDR2 SVGAGI. CDR3: CAAKGGTDTQYF. CDR3 nucleotides: TGTGCCGCCAAGGGGGGCACAGATACGCAGTATTTT.

This chain joins TRBV30 and TRBJ1-6; no reliable D call. Per germline, CDR1 GTSNPN and CDR2 SVGIG (reference sequence). V was clipped by 4 bases and J by 0 bases, with 10 bases between them. CDR3 length: 15 residues. Here the CDR3 DNA reads TGTGCCTGGACCGTTCTGAGCTCCTATAATTCACCCCTCCACTTT. It is translated as CAWTVLSSYNSPLHF.

CDR3 in DNA: TGTGCCAGTAGTAAAAGAAGGCAGGTGACGAACACTGAAGCTTTCTTT. Translation: CASSKRRQVTNTEAFF. V and J are TRBV19 and TRBJ1-1; D is unclear. Trimming removed 4 bases at V and 1 base at J, with 16 bases between. CDR3 length: 16 amino acids. Germline assignment: CDR1 LNHDA and CDR2 SQIVND (reference sequence).

The gene calls are TRBV6-5 and TRBJ2-7; D possibly corresponds to TRBD2 (7 bases). V gave up 7 bases and J gave up 7 bases, with 17 bases separating them. CDR3 length: 13 residues. CDR1 MNHEY and CDR2 SVGAGI come from the germline V gene. In DNA, the CDR3 is TGTGCCAGCACAAACCGGGGGGCATATGAGCAGTACTTC. This gives the protein CASTNRGAYEQYF.

This chain connects TRBV10-3 to TRBJ2-2, with a tentative D call TRBD1 (5 bases). Looked up from germline, CDR1 is ENHRY and CDR2 is SYGVKD. The CDR3 runs to 15 residues. Trimming left V 0 bases short and J 3 bases short, with 8 bases between. The chain's CDR3 is CAISESGPYTGELFF. The DNA of the CDR3 is TGTGCCATCAGTGAGTCGGGGCCTTACACCGGGGAGCTGTTTTTT.

CDR3 protein: CATSDPQTRQETQYF. CDR3 sequence (DNA): TGTGCCACCAGTGATCCTCAGACAAGACAAGAGACCCAGTACTTC. The J gene is TRBJ2-5, the V gene TRBV24-1; D unclear. Per germline, CDR1 KGHDR and CDR2 SFDVKD. CDR3 length: 15 residues. V lost 3 bases, J lost 2 bases, and 12 bases lay in between.

V is TRBV6-4 and J is TRBJ2-2, with a tentative D call TRBD2 (6 bases). The V gene's germline CDR1 is MRHNA and CDR2 SNTAGT. The V and J ends lost 2 bases and 8 bases respectively, with 18 bases between them. The CDR3 is 16 amino acids. The chain's CDR3 is CASSDERAGLSGELFF. In nucleotides, the CDR3 is TGTGCCAGCAGTGACGAACGAGCGGGTCTTTCTGGGGAGCTGTTTTTT.

CDR3 nucleotides: TGTGCCAGCAGTTCCGGACAGGGGGCCTTTGCCACTGAAGCTTTCTTT. Residues: CASSSGQGAFATEAFF. V is TRBV28 and J is TRBJ1-1, with 11 bases identical to TRBD1. The CDR3 is 16 residues long. The V segment lost 4 bases and the J segment 4 bases; nucleotides outside the gene matches: 8. The germline V gene has CDR1 MDHEN and CDR2 SYDVKM.

The V and J genes are TRBV9 and TRBJ2-7, with D hard to call. Germline values: CDR1 SGDLS, CDR2 YYNGEE. V lost 1 base and J 1 base, leaving 6 bases between the germline ends. The CDR3 loop spans 13 amino acids. The CDR3 sequence is CASSVLLSYEQYF. The CDR3 region has the DNA TGTGCCAGCAGCGTACTCCTTTCCTACGAGCAGTACTTC.

The chain has TRBV6-5 and TRBJ2-1, with D maybe TRBD2 (5 bases). This CDR3 is 15 amino acids long. Trimming took 4 bases from V and 7 from J, leaving 17 bases between them. The germline gives CDR1 MNHEY, CDR2 SVGAGI. The CDR3 spells CASSSRQVWRNEQFF. Here the CDR3 DNA reads TGTGCCAGCAGTTCTCGCCAGGTCTGGAGGAATGAGCAGTTCTTC.

The chain combines TRBV11-2 with TRBJ2-5; TRBD2 aligns across 10 bases. CDR3 length equals 14 residues. J was trimmed by 4 bases and V by 1 base; bases with no gene match: 0. The germline gives CDR1 SGHAT, CDR2 FQNNGV. CDR3 loop: CASSLGLAGETQYF. CDR3 sequence (DNA): TGTGCCAGCAGCTTAGGACTAGCGGGAGAGACCCAGTACTTC.

This clone has just one count. This chain links TRBV6-1 with TRBJ1-6; 7 positions agree with TRBD1. Germline V gene sequence: CDR1 MNHNS, CDR2 SASEGT. Unmatched junction bases numbered 3, after V lost 6 bases and J lost 7 bases. The CDR3 loop spans 13 amino acids. The CDR3, as DNA: TGTGCCAGCAGCGGACAGGACAATTCACCCCTCCACTTT. Residues: CASSGQDNSPLHF.

V is TRBV6-5 and J is TRBJ1-2; maybe TRBD1 (5 bases). V lost 0 bases to trimming and J lost 2 bases, with 10 bases between them. Germline CDR1 reads MNHEY; CDR2 reads SVGAGI. There are 15 residues in the CDR3. The CDR3 sequence: CASSYSVTENYGYTF. Written as DNA, the CDR3 is TGTGCCAGCAGTTACTCCGTGACAGAAAACTATGGCTACACCTTC.

The rearrangement uses TRBV25-1 and TRBJ2-1; D uncertain. With 7 bases removed from V and 1 base from J, the gap between germline ends came to 8 bases. The CDR3 covers 13 residues. CDR1 is MGHDK and CDR2 is SYGVNS in the germline V gene. CDR3 sequence (DNA): TGTGCCAGCACCTCCGGGTCCTACAATGAGCAGTTCTTC. As protein: CASTSGSYNEQFF.